This passage covers 11 T cell receptor beta chains from one sample sequenced in a study of cytomegalovirus exposure and HLA in healthy donors (dated by TCRdb to about 2017). Libraries were made using the immunoSEQ multiplex PCR assay. The table comes from immuneACCESS by way of TCRdb, which keeps in-frame sequences with V and J called. Part of the clones is missing from these tables; in studies checked, under half for an unresolved V gene and the rest for unknown reasons. The sample table contains tens of thousands of clones; only one count was recorded for around 96% of them. 4.5% of the sample is held by the ten biggest clonotypes. The sample consisted of PBMCs. These receptors were obtained from a woman aged 18-35 years in good health and CMV-seropositive.

The chain combines TRBV4-1 with TRBJ1-1; 9 nucleotides align to TRBD1. Germline V gene data show CDR1 as MGHRA and CDR2 as YSYEKL. CDR3 length equals 15 residues. V was pared by 1 base and J by 3 bases, with 3 bases of the junction left unmatched. CDR3 loop: CASSQAGTGYTEAFF. The CDR3 nucleotides are TGCGCCAGCAGCCAAGCCGGGACAGGGTACACTGAAGCTTTCTTT.

The J gene is TRBJ1-4, the V gene TRBV28, with no clear D. The germline gives CDR1 MDHEN, CDR2 SYDVKM. V was trimmed by 6 bases and J by 8 bases, leaving 13 bases between them. The CDR3 covers 13 residues. The chain's CDR3 is CASRPRAIEKLFF. The CDR3, as DNA: TGTGCCAGCAGACCGAGGGCAATAGAAAAACTGTTTTTT.

The chain uses TRBV28 and TRBJ1-4; 7 bases agree with TRBD1. Germline trimming cut 8 bases from V and 4 bases from J; bases unmatched to any gene: 10. The CDR3 is 15 residues long. The germline CDR1 and CDR2 sequences are MDHEN and SYDVKM. This CDR3 is CASVDRAYLNEKLFF. The DNA of the CDR3 is TGTGCCAGCGTCGACAGGGCGTACCTTAATGAAAAACTGTTTTTT.

The chain combines TRBV30 with TRBJ2-7, with 7 bases fitting TRBD2. The length of the CDR3 is 17 residues. The germline V gene has CDR1 GTSNPN and CDR2 SVGIG (reference sequence). Trimming removed 1 base from V and 1 base from J; junction bases left unmatched: 13. The CDR3 reads CAWSDYSGRTWSYEQYF. CDR3 nucleotide sequence: TGTGCCTGGAGTGATTATAGCGGGCGAACCTGGTCCTACGAGCAGTACTTC.

The chain carries TRBV5-1 and TRBJ2-1, with 8 bases matching TRBD2. With 4 bases clipped from V and 8 bases from J, the junction kept 2 bases outside the gene matches. CDR3 length equals 12 residues. Germline V gives CDR1 SGHRS, CDR2 YFSETQ. The DNA of the CDR3 is TGCGCCAGCAGCATGACTAGCGATGAGCAGTTCTTC. Protein sequence: CASSMTSDEQFF.

The J gene is TRBJ2-7, the V gene TRBV5-4; possible D gene TRBD2, 5 bases. The germline V gene encodes CDR1 SGHNT and CDR2 YYREEE (reference sequence). V was trimmed by 4 bases and J by 0 bases, leaving 8 bases between them. CDR3 length: 13 amino acids. This CDR3 reads CASSQTNSYEQYF. The DNA of the CDR3 is TGTGCCAGCAGCCAGACTAACTCCTACGAGCAGTACTTC. The entire variable domain, with the rest obtained from reference TRBV5-4 and TRBJ2-7, is as follows: ETGVTQSPTHLIKTRGQQVTLRCSSQSGHNTVSWYQQALGQGPQFIFQYYREEENGRGNFPPRFSGLQFPNYSSELNVNALELDDSALYLCASSQTNSYEQYFGPGTRLTVT.

The rearrangement uses TRBV6-5 and TRBJ2-1; TRBD2 aligns across 10 bases. The V gene's germline CDR1 is MNHEY and CDR2 SVGAGI. Germline trimming cut 6 bases from V and 0 bases from J; bases unmatched to any gene: 2. The length of the CDR3 is 15 residues. The CDR3 here is CASSPSGSSYNEQFF. CDR3 sequence (DNA): TGTGCCAGCAGCCCTAGCGGGAGCTCCTACAATGAGCAGTTCTTC.

The V and J genes are TRBV7-8 and TRBJ1-3; D is undetermined. The CDR3 is 14 amino acids. V lost 3 bases and J lost 4, with 10 bases in between. From germline, CDR1 is SGHVS and CDR2 FQNEAQ. CDR3 loop: CASSFPGSGNTIYF. CDR3 DNA: TGTGCCAGCAGCTTCCCGGGGTCCGGAAACACCATATATTTT.

The chain uses TRBV6-4 and TRBJ2-1; TRBD2 agrees at 13 bases. Germline assignment: CDR1 MRHNA and CDR2 SNTAGT. The CDR3 has 16 residues. Trimming took 2 bases from V and 9 from J; bases not matched to a gene: 7. The CDR3 loop reads CASSDLWTSGRSEQFF. As DNA, the CDR3 is TGTGCCAGCAGTGACCTCTGGACTAGCGGGAGATCTGAGCAGTTCTTC.

The J gene is TRBJ2-4, the V gene TRBV28; D is undetermined. CDR3 size: 14 residues. Deletions cut 2 bases from V and 2 bases from J, with 7 bases between. Germline V lookup: CDR1 MDHEN, CDR2 SYDVKM. In nucleotides, the CDR3 is TGTGCCAGCAGTTTAATCAGAACCAAAAACATTCAGTACTTC. Protein product: CASSLIRTKNIQYF. The whole variable domain, remainder taken from reference TRBV28 and TRBJ2-4, is DVKVTQSSRYLVKRTGEKVFLECVQDMDHENMFWYRQDPGLGLRLIYFSYDVKMKEKGDIPEGYSVSREKKERFSLILESASTNQTSMYLCASSLIRTKNIQYFGAGTRLSVL.

The genes are TRBV7-9 and TRBJ1-4; no firm D call. Germline CDR1 reads SEHNR; CDR2 reads FQNEAQ (reference sequence). The CDR3 extends over 13 amino acids. V was clipped by 3 bases and J by 6 bases, with 8 bases between them. The CDR3 protein is CASSFLPHEKLFF. The CDR3 DNA reads as TGTGCCAGCAGCTTTCTACCCCATGAAAAACTGTTTTTT.